This T cell receptor (beta chain) derives from a study of control samples from healthy donors and cancer patients. CDR1 and CDR2 (germline): SNHLY, FYNNEI. The CDR3 spans 15 residues. Trimming took 6 bases from V and 0 from J, leaving 12 bases between them. Clones were sequenced by immunoSEQ multiplex PCR, and TCRdb holds only the in-frame ones, with some missing. The table includes 75,000 to 95,000 clones, approximately 93% detected once. Sequenced input: blood. This rearrangement joins TRBV2 to TRBJ1-3; no firm D call. This TCR came from a woman aged 25 to 45 in good health. The CDR3 nucleotides read TGTGCCAGCAGGGCAGCGTTTTACTCTGGAAACACCATATATTTT. It yields the protein CASRAAFYSGNTIYF.